Listed here is a single T cell receptor beta chain. The data stem from a study of blood T cell repertoires in COVID-19. Study details: The United States, Italy and Spain supplied acute and convalescent COVID-19 samples. The cDNA or gDNA used as material had been derived from T cells, B-cell-depleted T cells, or PBMCs.

Germline V gene sequence: CDR1 SGDLS, CDR2 YYNGEE. The CDR3 runs to 15 residues. V lost 2 bases to trimming and J lost 2 bases, with 13 bases between them. In the authors' workflow: Estimated nucleated cell counts came from reference gene primer amplification. Libraries were prepared by immunoSEQ multiplex PCR; TCRdb keeps only in-frame clonotypes and omits some of them. The V and J calls and clone size were taken over from that table, and D and trimming were inferred from the DNA. This table has about 220,000 clones, about 90% appearing once. Participants came from about 24 US areas, aged about 18 to 100 years.

The receptor was derived from a woman between 50 and 59 years old with acute COVID-19. The V gene is TRBV9, the J gene TRBJ1-1; D might be TRBD1 (5 bases). Specimen: PBMCs or T cells enriched from blood (not recorded which). CDR3 sequence: CASSVGGTVNTEAFF. As DNA, the CDR3 is TGTGCCAGCAGCGTGGGGGGGACGGTTAACACTGAAGCTTTCTTT.